Listed below are T cell receptor beta chains from one sample, sequenced in a study of blood T cell repertoires in COVID-19. Profiled with immunoSEQ multiplex PCR; TCRdb holds only in-frame clones, not every one. This sample carries 220,000 or so clones, approximately 86% of them seen once, and the ten largest clones take roughly 14%. Specimen: PBMCs or T cells enriched from blood (not recorded which). These receptors all come from a woman aged 45-65 years with acute COVID-19. Both conserved end residues are part of each CDR3. Clone size is not always given. Where it is, it says once, few, many or a class for expanded clones.

len: 13; abundance: .; v_gene: TRBV27; CDR3aa: CASSPLLYNEQFF
len: 13; abundance: .; v_gene: TRBV19; CDR3aa: CASTGQGTYEQYF
len: 16; abundance: .; v_gene: TRBV5-6; CDR3aa: CASSSGLAGLADTQYF
len: 15; abundance: .; v_gene: TRBV4-2; CDR3aa: CASSQDETGYQPQHF
len: 15; abundance: once; v_gene: TRBV18; CDR3aa: CASSPTGKNTGELFF
len: 13; abundance: .; v_gene: TRBV27; CDR3aa: CASRTSWVDTQYF
len: 20; abundance: .; v_gene: TRBV27; CDR3aa: CASSRDPPGLATPLTDTQYF
len: 16; abundance: few; v_gene: TRBV18; CDR3aa: CASSPPYLRGNQPQHF
len: 14; abundance: .; v_gene: TRBV4-1; CDR3aa: CASSPIDSNQPQHF
len: 15; abundance: .; v_gene: TRBV7-9; CDR3aa: CASSLRDRGRETQYF
len: 17; abundance: .; v_gene: TRBV27; CDR3aa: CASSLLVGGSSYNEQFF
len: 13; abundance: .; v_gene: TRBV6-5; CDR3aa: CASSSGQGYEQYF
len: 13; abundance: .; v_gene: TRBV9; CDR3aa: CASSDSQGYGYTF
len: 16; abundance: .; v_gene: TRBV7-2; CDR3aa: CASSLSSAGLRGGYTF
len: 13; abundance: .; v_gene: TRBV7-9; CDR3aa: CASSQGHFYGYTF
len: 16; abundance: .; v_gene: TRBV19; CDR3aa: CASSRTGKIMYEKLFF
len: 16; abundance: .; v_gene: TRBV6-6; CDR3aa: CASSYPYGTGGTEAFF
len: 16; abundance: .; v_gene: TRBV9; CDR3aa: CASSLGLGDRDGEQYF
len: 10; abundance: .; v_gene: TRBV2; CDR3aa: CASILHEQYF
len: 14; abundance: .; v_gene: TRBV21-1; CDR3aa: CASGEGWYQETQYF
len: 20; abundance: .; v_gene: TRBV18; CDR3aa: CASSPGWSGLAGVRSYEQYF
len: 14; abundance: .; v_gene: TRBV27; CDR3aa: CASSLTYRVVEQYF
len: 14; abundance: .; v_gene: TRBV13; CDR3aa: CASSFPTGGHGYTF
len: 15; abundance: .; v_gene: TRBV5-1; CDR3aa: CASSWSLAGNNEQFF
len: 15; abundance: .; v_gene: TRBV27; CDR3aa: CASGGSGLLSYEQYF
len: 14; abundance: .; v_gene: TRBV9; CDR3aa: CASSVGGSDYEQYF
len: 14; abundance: once; v_gene: TRBV30; CDR3aa: CAWSQGLSNQPQHF
len: 16; abundance: .; v_gene: TRBV13; CDR3aa: CASSFVKSSYNSPLHF
len: 16; abundance: once; v_gene: TRBV7-6; CDR3aa: CASSLVSGSLYNEQFF
len: 12; abundance: .; v_gene: TRBV6-1; CDR3aa: CASSRNTGELFF
len: 18; abundance: .; v_gene: TRBV28; CDR3aa: CASSHPVGSGRRGDEQYF
len: 17; abundance: .; v_gene: TRBV7-2; CDR3aa: CASSDRTGHGNTGELFF
len: 15; abundance: .; v_gene: TRBV4-3; CDR3aa: CASSQGTGDRYTQYF
len: 17; abundance: once; v_gene: TRBV9; CDR3aa: CASTSGGQRSSGNTIYF
len: 14; abundance: .; v_gene: TRBV6-2/TRBV6-3; CDR3aa: CASSYGGAPTPQYF
len: 14; abundance: .; v_gene: TRBV6-5; CDR3aa: CASSYGSQDYEQYF
len: 13; abundance: .; v_gene: TRBV7-9; CDR3aa: CASIRPGTYEQYF
len: 15; abundance: once; v_gene: TRBV27; CDR3aa: CASTPRGRVGYEQYF
len: 12; abundance: few; v_gene: TRBV29-1; CDR3aa: CSAEGDREGYTF
len: 13; abundance: once; v_gene: TRBV7-2; CDR3aa: CASRTVPTDTQYF
len: 13; abundance: .; v_gene: TRBV6-5; CDR3aa: CASSYSGGTEAFF
len: 14; abundance: once; v_gene: TRBV6-5; CDR3aa: CASRRDRGFEKLFF
len: 14; abundance: .; v_gene: TRBV7-8; CDR3aa: CASSWTREAGELFF
len: 17; abundance: .; v_gene: TRBV5-1; CDR3aa: CASSLAGSQATNEKLFF
len: 15; abundance: once; v_gene: TRBV2; CDR3aa: CASSRTGVTNEKLFF
len: 16; abundance: .; v_gene: TRBV24-1; CDR3aa: CATSDTTRGFLQPQHF
len: 17; abundance: .; v_gene: TRBV28; CDR3aa: CASSLGTSGAFRYEQYF
len: 16; abundance: few; v_gene: TRBV19; CDR3aa: CASSEGSSRNTGELFF
len: 14; abundance: .; v_gene: TRBV6-5; CDR3aa: CASSLQGLNTEAFF
len: 16; abundance: few; v_gene: TRBV7-8; CDR3aa: CASSSQPTGVSEKLFF
len: 13; abundance: once; v_gene: TRBV19; CDR3aa: CASSKGQGAEQYF
len: 15; abundance: few; v_gene: TRBV7-8; CDR3aa: CASSLYTGTNEKLFF